Listed below are T cell receptor beta chains from one sample, sequenced in a study of vaccination effects on CD4 cells after COVID-19. The method was immunoSEQ multiplex PCR; TCRdb's version includes in-frame clones alone and lacks a portion of them. Found here are about 25,000 clones, more than 60% of them singletons; the top ten hold roughly a quarter. No cognate antigen is known for these TCRs. Material: CD4+ T cells from PBMCs cultured with HCoV-NL63 spike peptides, obtained after COVID-19 vaccination. All receptors derive from a human donor who received a COVID-19 vaccine. Both conserved end residues are part of each CDR3. Fields, in order: V gene, J gene, clone size, D gene, CDR3 protein, CDR3 DNA. A D gene is named only where the DNA matches it firmly. The size field is filled for only some rows; it gives once, few, many or a size class.

V: TRBV7-9; J: TRBJ2-2; size: once; D: TRBD1; CDR3: CASSSTRARGTGELFF; DNA: TGTGCCAGCAGCTCAACCAGGGCCAGGGGGACCGGGGAGCTGTTTTTT
V: TRBV2; J: TRBJ2-7; size: -; D: -; CDR3: CASSEVDRKSYEQYF; DNA: TGTGCCAGCAGTGAGGTGGACAGAAAATCCTACGAGCAGTACTTC
V: TRBV28; J: TRBJ2-5; size: -; D: TRBD2; CDR3: CASRPSGAAQETQYF; DNA: TGTGCCAGCAGGCCTAGCGGGGCCGCGCAAGAGACCCAGTACTTC
V: TRBV20-1; J: TRBJ2-1; size: -; D: -; CDR3: CSASRPQDNEQFF; DNA: TGCAGTGCTAGTCGACCACAGGACAATGAGCAGTTCTTC
V: TRBV3-1/TRBV3-2; J: TRBJ2-3; size: -; D: -; CDR3: CASGPLNTQYF; DNA: TGTGCCAGCGGTCCGTTGAATACGCAGTATTTT
V: TRBV7-6; J: TRBJ1-1; size: -; D: TRBD1; CDR3: CASSSDTTGGGTEAFF; DNA: TGTGCCAGCAGCTCCGATACGACAGGGGGAGGAACTGAAGCTTTCTTT
V: TRBV5-8; J: TRBJ1-2; size: -; D: TRBD1; CDR3: CASGDRSYGYTF; DNA: TGTGCCAGTGGGGACAGGTCCTATGGCTACACCTTC
V: TRBV6-5; J: TRBJ2-2; size: -; D: -; CDR3: CASSYSGVRGTGELFF; DNA: TGTGCCAGCAGTTACTCGGGGGTCAGAGGGACCGGGGAGCTGTTTTTT
V: TRBV7-8; J: TRBJ2-1; size: -; D: -; CDR3: CASSLWNEQFF; DNA: TGTGCCAGCAGCTTGTGGAATGAGCAGTTCTTC
V: TRBV5-1; J: TRBJ2-7; size: -; D: TRBD2; CDR3: CASSRGGRAEQYF; DNA: TGCGCCAGCAGCCGGGGGGGGCGTGCCGAGCAGTACTTC
V: TRBV7-2; J: TRBJ1-1; size: -; D: TRBD1; CDR3: CASSLTGTAVGEAFF; DNA: TGTGCCAGCAGCCTCACCGGGACAGCGGTGGGTGAAGCTTTCTTT
V: TRBV21-1; J: TRBJ2-5; size: -; D: -; CDR3: CASGGGEETQYF; DNA: TGTGCCAGCGGAGGGGGGGAAGAGACCCAGTACTTC
V: TRBV10-3; J: TRBJ1-2; size: -; D: -; CDR3: CAISEARGYGYTF; DNA: TGTGCCATCAGTGAAGCTAGAGGCTATGGCTACACCTTC
V: TRBV14; J: TRBJ1-3; size: -; D: -; CDR3: CASSLLGSASGNTIYF; DNA: TGTGCCAGCAGCCTCCTGGGTTCTGCCTCTGGAAACACCATATATTTT
V: TRBV28; J: TRBJ2-7; size: -; D: -; CDR3: CASRSVTSYEQYF; DNA: TGTGCCAGCAGATCAGTTACCTCCTACGAGCAGTACTTC
V: TRBV11-3; J: TRBJ2-3; size: -; D: -; CDR3: CASRQGPSTDTQYF; DNA: TGTGCCAGCAGGCAGGGTCCTAGCACAGATACGCAGTATTTT
V: TRBV7-2; J: TRBJ1-2; size: -; D: TRBD1; CDR3: CASSEGQRNYGYTF; DNA: TGTGCCAGCAGCGAGGGACAGAGAAACTATGGCTACACCTTC
V: TRBV4-1; J: TRBJ1-2; size: -; D: -; CDR3: CASSQPRIGWKGGYTF; DNA: TGCGCCAGCAGCCAACCCCGAATAGGCTGGAAAGGAGGATACACCTTC
V: TRBV5-1; J: TRBJ2-7; size: once; D: -; CDR3: CASSLNGQLRYEQYF; DNA: TGCGCCAGCAGCCTCAACGGACAGCTAAGATACGAGCAGTACTTC
V: TRBV2; J: TRBJ1-2; size: -; D: -; CDR3: CALTQGHKTGGGYTF; DNA: TGTGCCTTAACGCAGGGCCACAAGACCGGGGGGGGCTACACCTTC
V: TRBV6-2/TRBV6-3; J: TRBJ2-1; size: -; D: -; CDR3: CASSYSKSGPNNEQFF; DNA: TGTGCCAGCAGTTACTCGAAGAGCGGGCCCAACAATGAGCAGTTCTTC
V: TRBV15; J: TRBJ1-3; size: -; D: -; CDR3: CATSRDLLHSGNTIYF; DNA: TGTGCCACCAGCAGAGACCTTTTGCACTCTGGAAACACCATATATTTT
V: TRBV5-1; J: TRBJ1-1; size: -; D: TRBD1; CDR3: CASSLGGGQENTEAFF; DNA: TGCGCCAGCAGCTTGGGGGGGGGACAGGAGAACACTGAAGCTTTCTTT
V: TRBV4-3; J: TRBJ2-2; size: -; D: -; CDR3: CASSQDNTGELFF; DNA: TGCGCCAGCAGCCAAGACAACACCGGGGAGCTGTTTTTT